Shown below are 17 T cell receptor beta chains from a single sample sequenced in a study of OX40 agonist ivuxolimab in advanced cancers. The library was made by the immunoSEQ multiplex PCR assay. Drawn from immuneACCESS, this table holds only the in-frame rearrangements with V and J called that TCRdb kept. Clones are partly lost; checked studies trace under half to an unresolved V gene and leave the rest unexplained. The sample includes 90,000 to 95,000 clones, with 70% to 90% observed a single time. Clones ranked in the top ten supply 4.5% to 5.5% of the sample. The source material was CD4+ or CD8+ T cells sorted from blood, sampled in a trial of the OX40 agonist ivuxolimab. The receptors here all came from an adult with an advanced solid tumor such as melanoma, head and neck, liver or kidney cancer.

The chain joins TRBV29-1 to TRBJ1-1, with D perhaps matching TRBD1 (5 bases). V lost 7 bases and J lost 0, with 18 bases in between. This CDR3 comprises 15 residues. The V gene's germline CDR1 is SQVTM and CDR2 ANQGSEA. This chain's CDR3 is CSAERGGRLNTEAFF. CDR3 nucleotides: TGCAGCGCCGAGAGGGGAGGCCGATTGAACACTGAAGCTTTCTTT.

CDR3 protein: CASSSQGARYNEQFF. CDR3 DNA sequence: TGTGCCAGCAGTTCCCAGGGGGCGCGTTACAATGAGCAGTTCTTC. V and J are TRBV28 and TRBJ2-1; 8 nucleotides line up with TRBD1. Germline CDR1 MDHEN, CDR2 SYDVKM. This CDR3 is 15 amino acids long. V gave up 4 bases and J gave up 4 bases; unmatched junction bases: 6.

V is TRBV10-2 and J is TRBJ2-7; possibly TRBD2 for D (6 bases). Deletions cut 0 bases from V and 5 bases from J, with 14 bases between. Germline V gives CDR1 WSHSY, CDR2 SAAADI. There are 15 residues in the CDR3. This CDR3 is CASSESTGVGNEQYF. The DNA for the CDR3 is TGCGCCAGCAGTGAGTCGACGGGAGTTGGAAACGAGCAGTACTTC.

J is TRBJ1-1 and V is TRBV6-6; 7 bases fit TRBD1. The CDR3 contains 12 residues. Germline V CDR1 and CDR2: MNHNY, SVGAGI (reference sequence). V was pared by 8 bases and J by 8 bases, with 8 bases of the junction left unmatched. The CDR3 here is CASLIDRVEAFF. The CDR3, as DNA: TGTGCCAGCCTAATCGACAGGGTAGAAGCTTTCTTT.

For the CDR3, the DNA is TGTGCCAGCCGGGACTCTTCGTACCAAGAGACCCAGTACTTC. Translating it yields CASRDSSYQETQYF. V and J are TRBV28 and TRBJ2-5, with TRBD2 as a possible D gene (6 bases). This CDR3 is built from 14 residues. V was cut by 8 bases and J by 0 bases, with 13 bases left in between. The V gene's germline CDR1 is MDHEN and CDR2 SYDVKM.

The chain carries TRBV30 and TRBJ2-3, with 10 bases aligning to TRBD2. Germline values: CDR1 GTSNPN, CDR2 SVGIG (reference sequence). V lost 5 bases, J lost 10 bases, and 12 bases stayed unmatched. This CDR3 is 14 amino acids long. CDR3 sequence reads: CAWLPSGRSPAQYF. The CDR3, as DNA: TGTGCCTGGCTCCCTAGCGGGAGAAGTCCCGCGCAGTATTTT.

A word on this clone: A read error may produce the germline difference seen at one junction end. This rearrangement joins TRBV7-7 to TRBJ1-4; D is perhaps TRBD1 (5 bases). The CDR3 loop spans 16 amino acids. Per germline, CDR1 SSHAT and CDR2 FNYEAQ (reference sequence). CDR3 in DNA: TGTGCTAGCAGCACAGGCCGGGCAAATCGACCCGAAAAACTGTTTTTT. Amino acid sequence: CASSTGRANRPEKLFF.

The chain employs TRBV18 and TRBJ1-2; D may be TRBD1 (5 bases). Germline loops: CDR1 KGHSH, CDR2 LQKENI. Trimming removed 4 bases at V and 8 bases at J, with 14 bases between. The CDR3 covers 13 residues. This CDR3 reads CASSRAQGNGYTF. The CDR3 coding sequence is TGTGCCAGCTCACGAGCGCAGGGAAACGGCTACACCTTC.

J is TRBJ2-3 and V is TRBV6-1; 8 positions agree with TRBD1. V trimming: 1 base; J trimming: 0 bases; junction bases outside the gene matches: 0. The CDR3 sequence is 15 residues long. Looked up from germline, CDR1 is MNHNS and CDR2 is SASEGT. The CDR3 DNA reads TGTGCCAGCAGTGAAGGACAGGGGAGCACAGATACGCAGTATTTT. This encodes CASSEGQGSTDTQYF.

V usage is TRBV6-7 and J usage is TRBJ2-2; 7 bases are shared with TRBD2. TRBV6-7 is an open reading frame, and its role is uncertain. There are 19 residues in the CDR3. The ends lost 0 bases at V and 4 bases at J; junction bases unmatched: 14. The CDR3 nucleotides are TGTGCCAGCAGTTACTCCAAAGCTAGCGGTCGGGTGATCACCGGGGAGCTGTTTTTT. Protein product: CASSYSKASGRVITGELFF.

This clone was seen once. The rearrangement links TRBV5-1 to TRBJ2-2; 11 bases fit TRBD1. With 5 bases clipped from V and 1 base from J, the junction kept 7 bases outside the gene matches. CDR3 length: 17 amino acids. Germline values: CDR1 SGHRS, CDR2 YFSETQ. CDR3 DNA: TGCGCCAGCAGACAACAGGGACAGGGGGAGAACACCGGGGAGCTGTTTTTT. Its translation: CASRQQGQGENTGELFF. Full variable domain (rest looked up from reference TRBV5-1 and TRBJ2-2): KAGVTQTPRYLIKTRGQQVTLSCSPISGHRSVSWYQQTPGQGLQFLFEYFSETQRNKGNFPGRFSGRQFSNSRSEMNVSTLELGDSALYLCASRQQGQGENTGELFFGEGSRLTVL.

The V and J genes are TRBV27 and TRBJ2-7; 10 nucleotides agree with TRBD2. Trimming removed 5 bases from V and 6 bases from J; junction bases left unmatched: 7. The CDR3 sequence is 14 residues long. Germline loops: CDR1 MNHEY, CDR2 SMNVEV (reference sequence). For the CDR3, the DNA is TGTGCCAGCAGTGGAGCGGGAGGGCCAGGCGAGCAGTACTTC. Encoded protein: CASSGAGGPGEQYF.

The chain links TRBV5-4 to TRBJ2-1, with TRBD1 matching over 9 bases. V lost 4 bases and J lost 5; bases outside the gene matches: 7. The CDR3 is made up of 15 amino acids. Germline-derived CDR1 and CDR2 are SGHNT and YYREEE (reference sequence). The CDR3 bases are TGTGCCAGCAGCCGAAGAGGACAGGGGAACAATGAGCAGTTCTTC. Translated, it gives CASSRRGQGNNEQFF.

The chain is built from TRBV19 and TRBJ1-2, with 9 nucleotides matching TRBD1. Trimming cost V 4 bases and J 4 bases; bases outside gene matches: 7. The CDR3 has 15 amino acids. Germline lookup yields CDR1 LNHDA and CDR2 SQIVND (reference sequence). As DNA, the CDR3 is TGTGCCAGTAGTACGTCGGACAGGGGAGCCTATGGCTACACCTTC. Its protein product is CASSTSDRGAYGYTF.

This chain links TRBV5-1 with TRBJ2-1; D may be TRBD2 (6 bases). CDR3 length: 16 amino acids. Trimming took 4 bases from V and 7 from J, leaving 21 bases between them. The germline V gene has CDR1 SGHRS and CDR2 YFSETQ. CDR3 in amino acids: CASSEEGNWRANEQFF. CDR3 sequence (DNA): TGCGCCAGCAGCGAGGAGGGGAACTGGCGAGCGAATGAGCAGTTCTTC.

The chain employs TRBV11-3 and TRBJ2-1; possible D gene TRBD1, 6 bases. The CDR3 totals 13 residues. V gave up 4 bases and J gave up 7 bases, with 11 bases separating them. Germline V gene sequence: CDR1 SGHNT, CDR2 YENEEA. As DNA, the CDR3 is TGTGCCAGCAGCTGGGTAGGGACAAATGAGCAGTTCTTC. Translated, it gives CASSWVGTNEQFF. The whole variable domain, remainder taken from reference TRBV11-3 and TRBJ2-1, is EAGVVQSPRYKIIEKKQPVAFWCNPISGHNTLYWYLQNLGQGPELLIRYENEEAVDDSQLPKDRFSAERLKGVDSTLKIQPAELGDSAVYLCASSWVGTNEQFFGPGTRLTVL.

A word on this clone: Different DNA sequences within this sample yield the same CDR3. The chain has TRBV11-2 and TRBJ1-2, with a weak D call TRBD1 (6 bases). The germline V and J ends were trimmed by 4 bases and 12 bases, with 15 bases remaining between them. Per the germline V gene, CDR1 is SGHAT and CDR2 is FQNNGV. The CDR3 sequence is 12 residues long. CDR3 coding DNA: TGTGCCAGCAGCTCTGAGGGGGTGGGCCACACCTTC. Its protein product is CASSSEGVGHTF.